The next 15 T cell receptor beta chains were all read from a single sample in a study of T cells in Graves' hyperthyroidism and ophthalmopathy. It was RNA transcripts that yielded the amplified TCR beta CDR3 regions. First-round RT-PCR of the TCR CDR3 relied on the HTBI primer set. A single record per CDR3 protein comes from TCRdb applying MiXCR to the multiplex PCR reads. The sample has 600,000 to 850,000 distinct CDR3 sequences; approximately 18% are singletons. Sequencing used blood. The receptors come from a woman aged 50 to 65 with Graves' hyperthyroidism that later progressed to Graves' ophthalmopathy.

A word on this clonotype: Likely a read error: the CDR3 ends without its conserved phenylalanine or tryptophan. The rearrangement uses TRBV28 and TRBJ1-1, with D maybe TRBD1 (5 bases). CDR1 is MDHEN, CDR2 SYDVKM, per germline. The CDR3 spans 12 residues. The V and J ends lost 7 bases and 10 bases respectively, with 16 bases between them. The CDR3 sequence is CASTGGNRPAFL. CDR3 sequence (DNA): TGTGCCAGCACGGGGGGGAACAGGCCAGCTTTCCTT.

The rearrangement joins TRBV14 to TRBJ2-7; 9 bases map to TRBD1. The CDR3 is made up of 16 amino acids. From germline, CDR1 is SGHDN and CDR2 FVKESK. V was pared by 1 base and J by 5 bases, with 9 bases of the junction left unmatched. The CDR3 region is CASSQVFGDRAHEQYF. DNA for the CDR3: TGTGCCAGCAGCCAAGTTTTTGGGGACAGGGCACACGAGCAGTACTTC.

This clonotype was seen only a few times. V gene TRBV5-1 combines with J gene TRBJ2-1, with 7 nucleotides matching TRBD1. This CDR3 contains 15 residues. After removal of 3 bases from V and 3 bases from J, the junction contained 6 bases not matched to a gene. From germline, CDR1 is SGHRS and CDR2 YFSETQ. For the CDR3, the DNA is TGCGCCAGCAGCTACTCCGGGACAGACTACAATGAGCAGTTCTTC. Translation: CASSYSGTDYNEQFF.

The chain has TRBV2 and TRBJ1-6; 9 bases agree with TRBD1. Losses at the gene ends were 6 bases for V and 5 bases for J; bases not matched to a gene: 2. The CDR3 runs 14 residues. Per germline, CDR1 SNHLY and CDR2 FYNNEI. The CDR3 DNA is TGTGCCAGCAGGGGGACAGGGAATAATTCACCCCTCCACTTT. This gives the protein CASRGTGNNSPLHF.

This chain links TRBV10-3 with TRBJ2-1; TRBD1 agrees at 9 bases. The CDR3 covers 17 residues. After removal of 2 bases from V and 5 bases from J, the junction contained 10 bases not matched to a gene. Germline V gives CDR1 ENHRY, CDR2 SYGVKD. The CDR3 sequence: CAISEPRTGVGDNEQFF. CDR3 in DNA: TGTGCCATCAGTGAGCCCCGGACAGGGGTGGGTGACAATGAGCAGTTCTTC.

This clonotype has a count of ten or more. V is TRBV7-9 and J is TRBJ2-1; 7 bases agree with TRBD2. CDR1 is SEHNR, CDR2 FQNEAQ, per germline (reference sequence). Trimming took 8 bases from V and 12 from J; bases not matched to a gene: 7. The CDR3 totals 11 residues. The CDR3, as DNA: TGTGCCAGCTCCTTAGGGACTACGCAGTTCTTC. Amino acid sequence: CASSLGTTQFF. Supplemented by reference TRBV7-9 and TRBJ2-1, the full variable domain reads DTGVSQNPRHKITKRGQNVTFRCDPISEHNRLYWYRQTLGQGPEFLTYFQNEAQLEKSRLLSDRFSAERPKGSFSTLEIQRTEQGDSAMYLCASSLGTTQFFGPGTRLTVL.

This chain joins TRBV6-1 and TRBJ1-1; D perhaps matches TRBD1 (6 bases). Germline V gene lookup returns CDR1 MNHNS and CDR2 SASEGT. V was pared by 5 bases and J by 10 bases, with 14 bases between. The CDR3 is 12 residues long. CDR3 in DNA: TGTGCCAGCAGTCCCCTGGGACAAAGAGCTTTCTTT. Amino acids: CASSPLGQRAFF.

The CDR3 spells CATSRPNEDTQYF. CDR3 in DNA: TGTGCCACCAGTCGTCCGAACGAAGATACGCAGTATTTT. The chain recombines TRBV24-1 with TRBJ2-3, with no clear D. The length of the CDR3 is 13 residues. Germline V gives CDR1 KGHDR, CDR2 SFDVKD. The germline V and J ends were trimmed by 6 bases and 5 bases, with 11 bases remaining between them.

This clonotype was seen a handful of times. The chain is built from TRBV19 and TRBJ1-6; D possibly corresponds to TRBD1 (6 bases). This CDR3 has 14 residues. V dropped 1 base and J dropped 11 bases, with 12 bases sitting between them. Germline CDR1 LNHDA, CDR2 SQIVND (reference sequence). The CDR3 loop reads CASSIGARGPPLHF. CDR3 sequence (DNA): TGTGCCAGTAGTATAGGGGCCAGGGGTCCACCCCTCCACTTT.

This clonotype occurred a few times. The V gene is TRBV3-1, the J gene TRBJ1-6; D may be TRBD1 (6 bases). Per germline, CDR1 LGHDT and CDR2 YNNKEL (reference sequence). Trimming cost V 3 bases and J 9 bases, with 9 bases left between them. The CDR3 covers 13 residues. CDR3 sequence reads: CASSQGGSSPLHF. The CDR3 DNA reads TGTGCCAGCAGCCAGGGGGGCAGTTCACCCCTCCACTTT. The full variable domain, its missing parts supplied by reference TRBV3-1 and TRBJ1-6, is DTAVSQTPKYLVTQMGNDKSIKCEQNLGHDTMYWYKQDSKKFLKIMFSYNNKELIINETVPNRFSPKSPDKAHLNLHINSLELGDSAVYFCASSQGGSSPLHFGNGTRLTVT.

This clonotype was seen only a few times. V usage is TRBV4-1 and J usage is TRBJ2-3, with a tentative D call TRBD1 (6 bases). V gave up 2 bases and J gave up 2 bases, with 8 bases separating them. The CDR3 sequence is 14 residues long. CDR1 is MGHRA and CDR2 is YSYEKL in the germline V gene. The chain's CDR3 is CASSQNRATDTQYF. The CDR3 nucleotides are TGCGCCAGCAGCCAAAACAGGGCCACAGATACGCAGTATTTT.

V is TRBV10-3 and J is TRBJ1-2; 8 positions agree with TRBD1. The CDR3 runs 16 residues. CDR1 and CDR2 from the germline V gene are ENHRY and SYGVKD. After removal of 3 bases from V and 1 base from J, the junction contained 7 bases not matched to a gene. The CDR3 DNA follows: TGTGCCATCAGTGAATCTCCGGGACAGGTTAACTATGGCTACACCTTC. Protein product: CAISESPGQVNYGYTF.

A single count supports this clonotype. The chain is built from TRBV27 and TRBJ1-6; D uncertain. V lost 3 bases to trimming and J lost 8 bases, with 11 bases between them. Germline-derived CDR1 and CDR2 are MNHEY and SMNVEV (reference sequence). This CDR3 spans 14 amino acids. In nucleotides, the CDR3 is TGTGCCAGCAGTTTTATCCCCGGCGATTCACCCCTCCACTTT. Its protein product is CASSFIPGDSPLHF.

With respect to this clonotype: One base away lies a much larger clone, so this may be a sequencing read error. The chain recombines TRBV3-1 with TRBJ1-2; TRBD1 is a possible D gene (6 bases). There are 14 residues in the CDR3. Per the germline V gene, CDR1 is LGHDT and CDR2 is YNNKEL (reference sequence). CDR3 in amino acids: CTSSGGAGNYGYTF. The CDR3 coding sequence is TGTACCAGCTCCGGGGGGGCGGGTAACTATGGCTACACCTTC.

This clonotype was found many times. V gene TRBV20-1 combines with J gene TRBJ1-1, with 8 bases that match TRBD1. Trimming cost V 6 bases and J 4 bases; bases outside gene matches: 13. Germline CDR1 DFQATT, CDR2 SNEGSKA (reference sequence). The CDR3 sequence is 15 residues long. CDR3 DNA: TGCAGTGCACCAGGACAGGGACTAAGCGTCACTGAAGCTTTCTTT. Amino acids: CSAPGQGLSVTEAFF.